These T cell receptor beta chains were read from a single sample in a study of blood T cell repertoires in COVID-19. Data came from immunoSEQ multiplex PCR; TCRdb stores just in-frame clones and leaves some out. The top ten hold approximately 10% of the sample, which has approximately 330,000 clones, approximately 90% seen once. Sequenced input: peripheral blood. Receptors were obtained from a man aged 25-45 years with COVID-19, enrolled during active disease. The CDR3 runs from the conserved cysteine through the conserved F or W. The D gene is left open where the match is weak. Expanded clones are given a class, and other clones once, few, many or no size at all.

CDR3nt: TGTGCCAGCAGCTTAGGTAGAATCTCCTACGAGCAGTACTTC; CDR3aa: CASSLGRISYEQYF; d_gene: -; v_gene: TRBV11-2; abundance: -; j_gene: TRBJ2-7
CDR3nt: TGTGCCAGCAGTCAGCGCGGGGGGGCCTTGAGAGATACGCAGTATTTT; CDR3aa: CASSQRGGALRDTQYF; d_gene: TRBD2; v_gene: TRBV9; abundance: -; j_gene: TRBJ2-3
CDR3nt: TGTGCCAGCAGTGAAGCGCGGGGGGGCGCAGATACGCAGTATTTT; CDR3aa: CASSEARGGADTQYF; d_gene: TRBD2; v_gene: TRBV6-1; abundance: few; j_gene: TRBJ2-3
CDR3nt: TGTGCCAGCAGTCCTTACGGGGGAGTCAACACCGGGGAGCTGTTTTTT; CDR3aa: CASSPYGGVNTGELFF; d_gene: -; v_gene: TRBV25-1; abundance: -; j_gene: TRBJ2-2
CDR3nt: TGTGCCAGCAGGCACACCCGGGGGATTATATCCGATGAGCAGTTCTTC; CDR3aa: CASRHTRGIISDEQFF; d_gene: -; v_gene: TRBV7-9; abundance: -; j_gene: TRBJ2-1
CDR3nt: TGTGCCATCATGAGTACAGAGAACACTGAAGCTTTCTTT; CDR3aa: CAIMSTENTEAFF; d_gene: -; v_gene: TRBV10-3; abundance: once; j_gene: TRBJ1-1
CDR3nt: TGTGCCAGCAGCTTCACAGGGGTGAAGGACTATGGCTACACCTTC; CDR3aa: CASSFTGVKDYGYTF; d_gene: TRBD1; v_gene: TRBV11-2; abundance: -; j_gene: TRBJ1-2
CDR3nt: TGTGCCAGCAGCCCAGATGGGAGGGCTCATGGCTACACCTTC; CDR3aa: CASSPDGRAHGYTF; d_gene: -; v_gene: TRBV9; abundance: medium-sized; j_gene: TRBJ1-2
CDR3nt: TGTGCCAGCACGGCAGGGACAAACACTGAAGCTTTCTTT; CDR3aa: CASTAGTNTEAFF; d_gene: -; v_gene: TRBV2; abundance: -; j_gene: TRBJ1-1
CDR3nt: TGCAGCGTTGAGGGTAAACTAGCCCTCTACAATGAGCAGTTCTTC; CDR3aa: CSVEGKLALYNEQFF; d_gene: -; v_gene: TRBV29-1; abundance: once; j_gene: TRBJ2-1
CDR3nt: TGTGCCAGCAGTTTAAGGGGCGGAAATGAAAAACTGTTTTTT; CDR3aa: CASSLRGGNEKLFF; d_gene: -; v_gene: TRBV28; abundance: -; j_gene: TRBJ1-4
CDR3nt: TGTGCCAGCCTTCCGGGACAGGTGGCGAATAATGAAAAACTGTTTTTT; CDR3aa: CASLPGQVANNEKLFF; d_gene: TRBD1; v_gene: TRBV28; abundance: -; j_gene: TRBJ1-4
CDR3nt: TGTGCCAGCAGTTACAGGGGGCGATCGGATGGCTACACCTTC; CDR3aa: CASSYRGRSDGYTF; d_gene: TRBD1; v_gene: TRBV6-2/TRBV6-3; abundance: -; j_gene: TRBJ1-2
CDR3nt: TGTGCCAGCAGCCAAGACCCGGACTCGACATACGAGCAGTACTTC; CDR3aa: CASSQDPDSTYEQYF; d_gene: -; v_gene: TRBV4-2; abundance: few; j_gene: TRBJ2-7
CDR3nt: TGTGCCAGCAGCTACGCTCGGACTAGCGGGGATAACGAGCAGTACTTC; CDR3aa: CASSYARTSGDNEQYF; d_gene: TRBD2; v_gene: TRBV6-6; abundance: -; j_gene: TRBJ2-7
CDR3nt: TGTGCCACCAGCAGAGGACATAGGGAGGCGGACACCGGGGAGCTGTTTTTT; CDR3aa: CATSRGHREADTGELFF; d_gene: -; v_gene: TRBV15; abundance: -; j_gene: TRBJ2-2
CDR3nt: TGCGCCAGCAGCTCCTCTGGGGAGCGTGAAAAACTGTTTTTT; CDR3aa: CASSSSGEREKLFF; d_gene: -; v_gene: TRBV5-1; abundance: -; j_gene: TRBJ1-4
CDR3nt: TGTGCCAGCAGAGAACAGGGGGGATACTACAATGAGCAGTTCTTC; CDR3aa: CASREQGGYYNEQFF; d_gene: TRBD1; v_gene: TRBV25-1; abundance: -; j_gene: TRBJ2-1
CDR3nt: TGTGCCAGTAGCAACACAGGGGTCGGGGAGCTGTTTTTT; CDR3aa: CASSNTGVGELFF; d_gene: TRBD1; v_gene: TRBV19; abundance: -; j_gene: TRBJ2-2